This record looks at one T cell receptor beta chain sequence and its context. Antigen unknown. These data originate in a study of cytomegalovirus exposure and HLA in healthy donors. Profiling relied on immunoSEQ multiplex PCR, and the TCRdb table lists in-frame clones only, not all of them. The sample records roughly 60,000 clones, roughly 96% being singletons. Overall study results and limits: Despite most TCR sequences being rare, some public TCRs occurred in many donors. The investigators catalogued 150 to 200 TCR beta chains as cytomegalovirus-associated. According to a subsequent analysis, TCR clusters identified in the first cohort showed a tendency to co-occur across the 120 validation repertoires.

Germline loops: CDR1 DFQATT, CDR2 SNEGSKA (reference sequence). Trimming took off 6 bases at V and 14 bases at J, with 17 bases between the two ends. The CDR3 loop spans 11 amino acids. Sequenced: PBMCs. This chain links TRBV20-1 with TRBJ2-1, with TRBD2 as a possible D gene (6 bases). The TCR originated in a man between 18 and 29 years old in good health and CMV-seronegative. CDR3 sequence (DNA): TGCAGTGCAGCGCAGCCGGGAGCGGAGTTCTTC. Its protein is CSAAQPGAEFF.